The clone carrying this T cell receptor beta chain is medium-sized. What it recognizes is unknown. This specimen belongs to a study of early T cells in non-severe SARS-CoV-2 infection. At the level of the study: Chains stayed unpaired after sequencing of bulk RNA from unsorted whole blood.

Unique molecular identifiers were attached to individual cDNA molecules. TCRdb fed the 5' RACE reads into MiXCR, producing one record per CDR3 protein. The sample contains about 60,000 distinct CDR3 sequences, 10% to 15% of which appear only once. Study-wide results and caveats: The matching step, a VDJdb search, favored anti-spike CD8 responses and missed private and CD4 specificities.

Germline-derived CDR1 and CDR2 are SEHNR and FQNEAQ (reference sequence). Germline trimming cut 4 bases from V and 4 bases from J; bases unmatched to any gene: 3. This CDR3 has 13 residues. This TCR was recovered from an adult who was a healthcare worker with PCR-confirmed SARS-CoV-2 infection or an uninfected control (not recorded which). What was sequenced was whole blood. The V call is TRBV7-9, the J call TRBJ1-1; TRBD1 matches at 7 bases. The CDR3 region is CASSSQGLTEAFF. The CDR3 coding sequence is TGTGCCAGCAGCTCACAGGGGCTCACTGAAGCTTTCTTT.